Each of the 17 T cell receptor beta chains below was sequenced from the same sample in a study of Graves' ophthalmopathy and Graves' hyperthyroidism (dated by TCRdb to 2016 to 2018). Sequenced using an Illumina HiSeq 2000. TCR beta CDR3 regions were amplified from RNA transcripts for repertoire sequencing. The first round was an RT-PCR using HTBI primers with the Qiagen OneStep RT-PCR kit, and this first round was followed by a second-round multiplex PCR, then size selection and purification. TCRdb took the public reads, trimmed them with fastp at Q25, ran MiXCR for clone calling and kept in-frame beta chains. CDR3 protein sequences are deduplicated, and each keeps its most common genes and DNA. For this sample there are some 1.1 million distinct CDR3 sequences; about 35% appear just once. The leading ten clones occupy 11% of the sample. The sequenced sample consisted of peripheral blood or thyroid tissue (not recorded which). These receptors were obtained from an adult man with Graves' hyperthyroidism.

This clonotype came up a few times. V usage is TRBV7-9 and J usage is TRBJ1-2; 8 bases line up with TRBD1. V shed 3 bases and J 7 bases; nucleotides not matched to a gene: 4. CDR3 length equals 13 residues. The germline gives CDR1 SEHNR, CDR2 FQNEAQ (reference sequence). DNA of the CDR3: TGTGCCAGCAGCTTTTCGGGACAGGCTGGCTACACCTTC. This encodes CASSFSGQAGYTF.

V is TRBV27 and J is TRBJ1-1; D is possibly TRBD1 (6 bases). The ends were cut back, 5 bases at V and 0 bases at J, with 16 bases in the middle. The CDR3 runs 16 residues. CDR1 and CDR2 from the germline V gene are MNHEY and SMNVEV (reference sequence). The CDR3 loop reads CASSITGRALNTEAFF. The CDR3 nucleotides read TGTGCCAGCAGTATAACAGGGAGAGCCCTGAACACTGAAGCTTTCTTT.

This clonotype has at least ten counts. The chain uses TRBV29-1 and TRBJ2-5; tentatively, D is TRBD2 (6 bases). The CDR3 has 12 amino acids. The V end lost 7 bases, the J end lost 3 bases, and 12 bases lay between the germline ends. Germline loops: CDR1 SQVTM, CDR2 ANQGSEA. CDR3 region: CSATRGKETQYF. Here the CDR3 DNA reads TGCAGCGCCACCCGCGGGAAAGAGACCCAGTACTTC. The entire variable domain, with the rest obtained from reference TRBV29-1 and TRBJ2-5, is as follows: SAVISQKPSRDICQRGTSLTIQCQVDSQVTMMFWYRQQPGQSLTLIATANQGSEATYESGFVIDKFPISRPNLTFSTLTVSNMSPEDSSIYLCSATRGKETQYFGPGTRLLVL.

This CDR3 is CASSRPPEDTIYF. Here the CDR3 DNA reads TGTGCCAGCAGCAGACCTCCCGAGGACACCATATATTTT. This sequence joins TRBV7-2 and TRBJ1-3; D gene uncertain. The CDR3 length is 13 residues. Trimming removed 5 bases from V and 8 bases from J, with 13 bases in between. Germline assignment: CDR1 SGHTA and CDR2 FQGNSA.

This sequence joins TRBV7-7 and TRBJ2-2, with D maybe TRBD1 (7 bases). The CDR3 has 14 residues. Germline assignment: CDR1 SSHAT and CDR2 FNYEAQ (reference sequence). V was clipped by 5 bases and J by 4 bases, with 11 bases between them. This chain's CDR3 is CASSPGDSTGELFF. The CDR3 nucleotides read TGTGCCAGCAGCCCGGGGGACAGCACCGGGGAGCTGTTTTTT.

This clonotype appeared a few times. The chain combines TRBV20-1 with TRBJ1-1; D possibly corresponds to TRBD1 (5 bases). The germline gives CDR1 DFQATT, CDR2 SNEGSKA (reference sequence). The CDR3 runs to 12 residues. V shed 5 bases and J shed 4 bases, with 11 bases lying between them. The CDR3 reads CSAEGPFTEAFF. As DNA, the CDR3 is TGCAGTGCTGAGGGACCCTTCACTGAAGCTTTCTTT.

This clonotype was seen ten or more times. This sequence joins TRBV29-1 and TRBJ2-5; 8 bases line up with TRBD1. The junction had 13 bases not matched to a gene; V was cut back by 5 bases and J by 2 bases. The CDR3 is 16 amino acids. Germline CDR1 reads SQVTM; CDR2 reads ANQGSEA. The CDR3: CSVHLWTGSIQETQYF. The CDR3 bases are TGCAGCGTTCACCTTTGGACAGGGAGTATTCAAGAGACCCAGTACTTC.

This clonotype was found a few times. The chain links TRBV5-4 to TRBJ1-2; tentative D call: TRBD1 (5 bases). Deletions cut 6 bases from V and 1 base from J, with 10 bases between. The germline V gene encodes CDR1 SGHNT and CDR2 YYREEE (reference sequence). This CDR3 is built from 13 residues. CDR3 in amino acids: CASTLDSNYGYTF. The CDR3 region has the DNA TGTGCCAGCACCCTTGACAGTAACTATGGCTACACCTTC.

This clonotype was counted ten times or more. The chain carries TRBV20-1 and TRBJ1-6, with a tentative D call TRBD1 (6 bases). The CDR3 consists of 15 residues. Germline V CDR1 and CDR2: DFQATT, SNEGSKA (reference sequence). Trimming pared 2 bases from V and 7 bases from J, leaving 15 bases between. The CDR3 region has the DNA TGCAGTGCTAGACCCCCGGGACAACCGAATTCACCCCTCCACTTT. Amino acids: CSARPPGQPNSPLHF.

The genes are TRBV7-9 and TRBJ2-5, with no clear D. This CDR3 contains 8 residues. Germline V gene data show CDR1 as SEHNR and CDR2 as FQNEAQ (reference sequence). V dropped 5 bases and J dropped 13 bases, with 5 bases sitting between them. The CDR3 DNA is TGTGCCAGCAGCGGGGTGTACTTC. Translation: CASSGVYF.

This clonotype is a singleton in its sample. The genes are TRBV29-1 and TRBJ1-1; D gene uncertain. The CDR3 has 13 amino acids. Germline assignment: CDR1 SQVTM and CDR2 ANQGSEA. Trimming removed 4 bases at V and 1 base at J, with 10 bases between. The CDR3 sequence: CSVAVGENTEAFF. The DNA for the CDR3 is TGCAGCGTTGCGGTGGGCGAGAACACTGAAGCTTTCTTT.

The rearrangement links TRBV19 to TRBJ2-2; tentatively, D is TRBD1 or TRBD2 (5 bases each). V lost 1 base and J 9 bases, leaving 12 bases between the germline ends. CDR1 is LNHDA, CDR2 SQIVND, per germline (reference sequence). The CDR3 totals 14 residues. CDR3 region: CASSIGAGTRELFF. DNA for the CDR3: TGTGCCAGTAGTATAGGGGCAGGGACCAGGGAGCTGTTTTTT.

This clonotype was counted a single time. V is TRBV15 and J is TRBJ2-7; TRBD1 matches at 9 bases. Germline CDR1 reads LNHNV; CDR2 reads YYDKDF (reference sequence). The trim removed 1 base at V and 4 bases at J, leaving 5 bases unmatched. CDR3 length: 15 amino acids. The CDR3 is CATSRVIGQGYEQYF. CDR3 nucleotide sequence: TGTGCCACCAGCAGAGTCATTGGACAGGGGTACGAGCAGTACTTC.

V usage is TRBV5-4 and J usage is TRBJ1-1, with 10 positions matching TRBD1. Germline assignment: CDR1 SGHNT and CDR2 YYREEE (reference sequence). The CDR3 is 17 residues long. J lost 0 bases, V lost 4 bases, and 9 bases had no gene match. This CDR3 is CASSHRDRGLMNTEAFF. The CDR3 DNA follows: TGTGCCAGCAGCCACCGGGACAGGGGCCTCATGAACACTGAAGCTTTCTTT. Filled out from reference TRBV5-4 and TRBJ1-1, the complete variable domain reads ETGVTQSPTHLIKTRGQQVTLRCSSQSGHNTVSWYQQALGQGPQFIFQYYREEENGRGNFPPRFSGLQFPNYSSELNVNALELDDSALYLCASSHRDRGLMNTEAFFGQGTRLTVV.

The genes are TRBV29-1 and TRBJ2-5; D uncertain. The DNA end lines up better with TRBJ2-1; the J call may be wrong. Per germline, CDR1 SQVTM and CDR2 ANQGSEA. There are 10 residues in the CDR3. CDR3 DNA: TGCAGCGCAGACAAAAGGGCGCAGTTCTTC. Translating it yields CSADKRAQFF.

The genes are TRBV10-3 and TRBJ1-1; the match to TRBD1 covers 8 bases. The CDR3 covers 12 residues. Germline CDR1 ENHRY, CDR2 SYGVKD. V shed 6 bases and J 6 bases; nucleotides not matched to a gene: 3. The CDR3 nucleotides read TGTGCCATCAGATCGACAGGGGCTGAAGCTTTCTTT. This gives the protein CAIRSTGAEAFF.

This clonotype showed up just a few times. V gene TRBV2 combines with J gene TRBJ2-7; D remains unclear. The V end was cut by 6 bases, the J end by 1 base, with 10 bases between. The CDR3 covers 13 residues. Germline V lookup: CDR1 SNHLY, CDR2 FYNNEI. The DNA for the CDR3 is TGTGCCAGCAGGGCCTCCAGATCCTACGAGCAGTACTTC. This codes for CASRASRSYEQYF.